The 8 T cell receptor beta chains below come from one sample, sequenced in a study of shared clonotypes between healthy human individuals. Generated by immunoSEQ multiplex PCR, the TCRdb table keeps only in-frame clones and is missing some. The data contain approximately 350,000 clones, about 74% of them singletons. The sequenced material came from memory CD4+ T cells sorted from blood. Subset defined: CD45RA-negative fraction. The receptors stem from a man in his thirties or forties in good health.

The chain uses TRBV27 and TRBJ1-1, with 9 positions matching TRBD1. The J segment lost 5 bases and the V segment lost 6 bases, leaving 7 bases of the junction unmatched. Germline V gives CDR1 MNHEY, CDR2 SMNVEV (reference sequence). The CDR3 runs to 14 residues. The CDR3 sequence: CASRVTGGGTEAFF. The CDR3, as DNA: TGTGCCAGCAGAGTAACAGGGGGCGGGACTGAAGCTTTCTTT.

This sequence joins TRBV4-1 and TRBJ1-5; tentative D call: TRBD1 (5 bases). Trimming stripped 4 bases from V and 7 bases from J, with 11 bases between. CDR3 size: 13 residues. The germline V gene encodes CDR1 MGHRA and CDR2 YSYEKL. The CDR3: CASSPGDGQPQHF. In DNA, the CDR3 is TGCGCCAGCAGCCCGGGGGACGGACAGCCCCAGCATTTT.

This rearrangement joins TRBV9 to TRBJ1-1, with D hard to call. V was shortened by 0 bases and J by 6 bases, with 9 bases between the two germline ends. CDR3 length equals 13 residues. Germline V lookup: CDR1 SGDLS, CDR2 YYNGEE. CDR3 region: CASSVDPIAEAFF. CDR3 coding DNA: TGTGCCAGCAGCGTAGACCCCATTGCTGAAGCTTTCTTT. Together with reference TRBV9 and TRBJ1-1, the CDR3 gives the full variable domain: DSGVTQTPKHLITATGQRVTLRCSPRSGDLSVYWYQQSLDQGLQFLIQYYNGEERAKGNILERFSAQQFPDLHSELNLSSLELGDSALYFCASSVDPIAEAFFGQGTRLTVV.

The rearrangement uses TRBV30 and TRBJ1-3; perhaps TRBD1 as D (5 bases). The V end was cut by 4 bases, the J end by 4 bases, with 14 bases between. This CDR3 has 14 residues. The germline V gene has CDR1 GTSNPN and CDR2 SVGIG (reference sequence). CDR3 residues: CAWMIGGSGNTIYF. CDR3 in DNA: TGTGCCTGGATGATTGGGGGGTCAGGAAACACCATATATTTT.

The gene calls are TRBV30 and TRBJ1-1; D unclear. Deletions cut 1 base from V and 5 bases from J, with 14 bases between. This CDR3 region has 14 residues. Germline V gene data show CDR1 as GTSNPN and CDR2 as SVGIG (reference sequence). CDR3 in amino acids: CAWSGDLLGTEAFF. DNA of the CDR3: TGTGCCTGGAGTGGTGATCTCCTGGGGACTGAAGCTTTCTTT.

This chain joins TRBV28 and TRBJ2-1; no clear D gene. CDR3 length: 14 amino acids. V lost 3 bases to trimming and J lost 8 bases, with 14 bases between them. Germline V gene data show CDR1 as MDHEN and CDR2 as SYDVKM. Here the CDR3 DNA reads TGTGCCAGCAGTTTGCCCTTTCGGTTCTATGAGCAGTTCTTC. It translates to CASSLPFRFYEQFF.

This clone was counted between two and nine times. The chain recombines TRBV15 with TRBJ1-2; D is unresolved. Trimming cost V 0 bases and J 7 bases, with 15 bases left between them. The CDR3 is 15 residues long. Per germline, CDR1 LNHNV and CDR2 YYDKDF (reference sequence). CDR3 in amino acids: CATSRDRRSSGGYTF. As DNA, the CDR3 is TGTGCCACCAGCAGAGATCGTCGGTCGTCGGGTGGCTACACCTTC.

Many counts were recorded for this clone. The rearrangement joins TRBV7-8 to TRBJ2-2; 7 nucleotides agree with TRBD2. The germline V gene encodes CDR1 SGHVS and CDR2 FQNEAQ. The CDR3 length is 16 residues. With V trimmed by 5 bases and J by 1 base, 7 bases remained unmatched. This CDR3 is CASSPRERGNTGELFF. Written as DNA, the CDR3 is TGTGCCAGCAGCCCGCGGGAGAGGGGGAACACCGGGGAGCTGTTTTTT.